The sequence of this T cell receptor beta chain was determined in a study of beta chain features in type 1 diabetes (dated by TCRdb to the late 2010s). Regarding the study in general: Mean age, gender distribution, total cell number and subset yield were not different between patients and healthy donors. Naive and central memory subsets were obtained from all 30 or so donors, but regulatory and stem cell-like memory subsets were isolated from only 8 patients and roughly eight healthy donors. The study compared the TCRB repertoires of sorted circulating CD4+ T cell subsets in recently diagnosed type 1 diabetes patients with those in matched healthy donors. Across all samples, about 110 million sorted cells were examined, and cell number per subset correlated strongly with RNA yield. General conclusions and limits of the study: Because cDNA was sequenced instead of genomic DNA, highly expressing activated cells could be over-represented, though the groups showed no difference in activation or CD3 levels. In all four CD4+ subsets, TCRB CDR3 length was moderately but significantly shorter in type 1 diabetes patients. The naive, central memory and regulatory TCRB repertoires appeared to resemble one another more closely among patients than among healthy donors. Patients with type 1 diabetes made fewer insertions and deleted more nucleotides at VDJ recombination sites, implying thymic rearrangement abnormalities. Because the HLA sub-analyses included only small numbers of individuals, any influence of HLA type on TCRB rearrangement was left unresolved. Shorter templates might be favored by PCR, yet because patient and control samples were amplified and corrected together, any such skew would affect both groups equally.

The High Capacity cDNA Reverse Transcription Kit was used to reverse transcribe all of the isolated RNA, meaning that expressed TCRB transcripts were what got sequenced. For stem cell-like memory T cell samples, survey-depth immunoSEQ sequencing was used, averaging about 1 million total reads per sample. Sorted cells were lysed in RLT buffer, and RNA was extracted using DNase-treated RNeasy Micro or Mini kits according to cell number. To prevent cross-contamination, each cell subset was processed individually, whereas patient and healthy donor samples were processed jointly. The immunoSEQ multiplex PCR was used to amplify TCRB sequences from cDNA, yielding 87-bp fragments that span the CDR3 region. Sequencing of the amplicons was performed on the Illumina HiSeq platform. In the original analysis: Synthetic template baselines were used to correct PCR bias computationally, reads within Hamming distance 2 were collapsed together, and singletons that could not be merged were discarded. By aligning reads against IMGT, V, D and J genes, CDR3 length, and insertions or deletions at six rearrangement sites were assigned. Within each subset, clonotype counts were normalized to sorted cell number, and only after that were true diversity and Gini coefficients computed with the tcR R package. The overlap coefficient, calculated on TCRB nucleotide sequences, was used to measure repertoire sharing. TCRdb's version of the immuneACCESS table is confined to in-frame rearrangements and falls short of the full clone set. An unresolved V gene accounts for under half of the shortfall where checked; the remainder is of unknown origin. V and J calls and clone size follow that table, whereas D and trimming were derived from the DNA. This sample has about 23,000 clones in its table, and under 60% of those were observed once. 0.37% of the sample lies in the top ten.

A single peripheral blood draw of around 0.11 L on average was collected from each donor into heparinised tubes. Using a panel that included CD45RO, CCR7, CD25, CD127, CD95 and CD27, naive, central memory, regulatory and stem cell-like memory CD4+ T cells were sorted on a BD FACSAria II. Every sorted population had a purity above 98%. Right away, PBMCs were isolated by Lymphoprep density gradient centrifugation and were stained directly, with no culture step. To minimize batch effects, samples were stained and sorted in pairs, one healthy donor with one patient per experiment. To note about this clone: Which antigen it targets is not known. No base qualities exist here, and no much larger clone lies one base off it.

The CDR3 numbers 16 residues from cysteine through phenylalanine. Just CDR3 DNA is preserved here, 48 bases in frame from base 1. Per the germline V gene (reference sequence), SGHNT is the CDR1 and YYREEE is the CDR2. V was cut back by 8 bases and J by 6 bases, leaving a gap of 27 bases between them. The TCR sequence derives from a man between 18 and 29 years old with type 1 diabetes. The sequence is built from TRBV5-4 and TRBJ2-7; TRBD2 is a possible D gene, resting on 7 matching bases. The specimen was stem cell memory CD4+ T cells from blood. According to the study, the label for this sample's cell subset or site signals: stem cell-like memory CD4+ T cells. DNA sequence: TGTGCCAGTACACACGCCCCCGCGGGGGCGCGAAGCGAGCAGTACTTC. Its coded protein is CASTHAPAGARSEQYF.